Below, 19 T cell receptor beta chains from the same sample are listed, as sequenced in a study of cytomegalovirus exposure and HLA in healthy donors (dated by TCRdb to about 2017). The method behind the library was the immunoSEQ multiplex PCR assay. The multiplex PCR relied on a mix of 60 forward primers for TCR Vbeta segments and 13 reverse primers for TCR Jbeta segments. In TCRdb, the immuneACCESS table is reduced to in-frame sequences with V and J assigned. These tables do not hold every clone; where another copy was compared, an unresolved V gene accounts for under half, and the others remain unexplained. The sample table gives some 130,000 clones. The ten largest clones take up 1.5% to 2% of the sample. Material: PBMCs. These receptors came from a man in his late teens or twenties in good health and CMV-seronegative.

The chain combines TRBV7-9 with TRBJ1-5, with 8 bases aligning to TRBD1. V shed 5 bases and J 1 base; nucleotides not matched to a gene: 4. The CDR3 runs to 15 residues. Germline CDR1 reads SEHNR; CDR2 reads FQNEAQ (reference sequence). The CDR3 DNA follows: TGTGCCAGCAGCCTGGACAGGGAGAGCAATCAGCCCCAGCATTTT. This gives the protein CASSLDRESNQPQHF. Full variable domain (outside the CDR3, taken from reference TRBV7-9 and TRBJ1-5): DTGVSQNPRHKITKRGQNVTFRCDPISEHNRLYWYRQTLGQGPEFLTYFQNEAQLEKSRLLSDRFSAERPKGSFSTLEIQRTEQGDSAMYLCASSLDRESNQPQHFGDGTRLSIL.

The V and J genes are TRBV28 and TRBJ1-1; tentative D call: TRBD1 (6 bases). CDR1 is MDHEN, CDR2 SYDVKM, per germline. This CDR3 spans 14 amino acids. V was shortened by 6 bases and J by 1 base, with 12 bases between the two germline ends. CDR3 sequence (DNA): TGTGCCAGCAGCCTTACGGGACAGAACACTGAAGCTTTCTTT. Its translation: CASSLTGQNTEAFF.

The chain is built from TRBV6-5 and TRBJ1-6; D is unresolved. This CDR3 is built from 12 residues. From germline, CDR1 is MNHEY and CDR2 SVGAGI. Trimming pared 0 bases from V and 9 bases from J, leaving 3 bases between. The CDR3 DNA follows: TGTGCCAGCAGTTACTCGAGTTCACCCCTCCACTTT. Its translation is CASSYSSSPLHF.

This chain uses TRBV10-3 with TRBJ1-2, with 10 bases fitting TRBD1. The germline V gene has CDR1 ENHRY and CDR2 SYGVKD. This CDR3 region has 14 residues. V was clipped by 0 bases and J by 11 bases; unmatched bases: 6. The CDR3 loop is CAISESEGQGVYTF. The CDR3 DNA follows: TGTGCCATCAGTGAGTCAGAAGGACAGGGGGTTTACACCTTC.

J is TRBJ1-4 and V is TRBV19; 7 nucleotides match TRBD1. The CDR3 is 13 residues long. Germline V gene data show CDR1 as LNHDA and CDR2 as SQIVND (reference sequence). V dropped 10 bases and J dropped 5; count of bases not matched to a gene: 7. CDR3 bases: TGTGCCACCACGGGACAGCCCAATGAAAAACTGTTTTTT. Amino acids: CATTGQPNEKLFF.

This sequence joins TRBV7-2 and TRBJ2-7; D is possibly TRBD1 (6 bases). Germline V lookup: CDR1 SGHTA, CDR2 FQGNSA. This CDR3 is built from 14 residues. Deletions cut 7 bases from V and 6 bases from J, with 19 bases between. The CDR3 DNA sequence: TGTGCCAGCACCCTAGACTGGACAGCCGTCGAGCAGTACTTC. Encoded protein: CASTLDWTAVEQYF. Together with reference TRBV7-2 and TRBJ2-7, the CDR3 gives the full variable domain: GAGVSQSPSNKVTEKGKDVELRCDPISGHTALYWYRQSLGQGLEFLIYFQGNSAPDKSGLPSDRFSAERTGGSVSTLTIQRTQQEDSAVYLCASTLDWTAVEQYFGPGTRLTVT.

The chain is built from TRBV19 and TRBJ2-3; a weak D match, TRBD2 (5 bases). The CDR3 sequence is 12 residues long. Germline V gene sequence: CDR1 LNHDA, CDR2 SQIVND (reference sequence). V lost 9 bases and J lost 2, with 9 bases in between. The CDR3 region is CARLLVTDTQYF. The CDR3 DNA reads TGTGCCAGGCTACTAGTCACAGATACGCAGTATTTT.

The chain carries TRBV6-5 and TRBJ2-7, with 7 bases fitting TRBD1. This CDR3 is 13 amino acids long. Germline loops: CDR1 MNHEY, CDR2 SVGAGI. Unmatched junction bases numbered 6, after V lost 7 bases and J lost 3 bases. CDR3 DNA: TGTGCCAGCACCCGGACAGGTGGCTACGAGCAGTACTTC. Amino acid sequence: CASTRTGGYEQYF.

The rearrangement joins TRBV2 to TRBJ2-1; D call uncertain. Between the trimmed V and J ends, which lost 2 bases and 4 bases, there was a span of 9 bases. Germline V gene data show CDR1 as SNHLY and CDR2 as FYNNEI. The CDR3 runs 14 residues. In nucleotides, the CDR3 is TGTGCCAGCAGTGAAATGCAGGCGTACAATGAGCAGTTCTTC. Amino acid sequence: CASSEMQAYNEQFF.

The V gene is TRBV6-4, the J gene TRBJ1-5, with D possibly being TRBD1 (6 bases). This CDR3 has 16 amino acids. Germline V gives CDR1 MRHNA, CDR2 SNTAGT. The ends were cut back, 0 bases at V and 7 bases at J, with 16 bases in the middle. In nucleotides, the CDR3 is TGTGCCAGCAGTGACTCGAGGCGGGGGGCAAGCCAGCCCCAGCATTTT. Amino acid sequence: CASSDSRRGASQPQHF.

The chain has TRBV18 and TRBJ2-2; the match to TRBD1 covers 7 bases. V lost 3 bases, J lost 6 bases, and 7 bases stayed unmatched. The germline gives CDR1 KGHSH, CDR2 LQKENI. This CDR3 has 15 amino acids. CDR3 residues: CASSPPGQRAGELFF. As DNA, the CDR3 is TGTGCCAGCTCACCCCCGGGACAGAGGGCCGGGGAGCTGTTTTTT.

V gene TRBV28 combines with J gene TRBJ1-1; no clear D gene. V gave up 10 bases and J gave up 6 bases, with 18 bases separating them. Germline loops: CDR1 MDHEN, CDR2 SYDVKM. The CDR3 runs to 13 residues. In nucleotides, the CDR3 is TGTGCCACCGTCCGAGCACTATGGCCTGAAGCTTTCTTT. Its translation: CATVRALWPEAFF.

V gene TRBV18 combines with J gene TRBJ2-1, with D possibly being TRBD2 (7 bases). The V end was cut by 3 bases, the J end by 4 bases, with 28 bases between. The CDR3 has 20 amino acids. Germline CDR1 reads KGHSH; CDR2 reads LQKENI. The CDR3 nucleotides read TGTGCCAGCTCACCTCACGAGGCGGGGGCGCCCGGGGGGATATACAATGAGCAGTTCTTC. Its translation: CASSPHEAGAPGGIYNEQFF.

Details on this clone: Additional DNA sequences in this sample encode the identical CDR3. The J gene is TRBJ2-1, the V gene TRBV4-3, with 9 bases aligning to TRBD2. This CDR3 comprises 16 residues. Germline values: CDR1 LGHNA, CDR2 YSLEER. The V and J ends lost 0 bases and 10 bases, in that order; junction bases with no gene match: 10. In DNA, the CDR3 is TGCGCCAGCAGCCAAGATAGGCTAGCGGGACTTAGGGAGCAGTTCTTC. Amino acids: CASSQDRLAGLREQFF.

The rearrangement uses TRBV4-2 and TRBJ2-7, with D possibly TRBD2 on 5 matching bases. V lost 1 base and J lost 2, with 15 bases in between. This CDR3 comprises 16 residues. From germline, CDR1 is LGHNA and CDR2 YNFKEQ. The chain's CDR3 is CASSQGEGDPAYEQYF. DNA for the CDR3: TGTGCCAGCAGCCAAGGAGAGGGAGACCCTGCCTACGAGCAGTACTTC.

The chain has TRBV28 and TRBJ1-5; D is possibly TRBD1 (5 bases). Germline CDR1 MDHEN, CDR2 SYDVKM. This CDR3 spans 16 amino acids. The ends were cut back, 6 bases at V and 0 bases at J, with 15 bases in the middle. This CDR3 reads CASRVRGEGSNQPQHF. CDR3 in DNA: TGTGCCAGCAGGGTGCGGGGGGAGGGTAGCAATCAGCCCCAGCATTTT.

The chain uses TRBV14 and TRBJ1-3; weak D call: TRBD1 (6 bases). In germline, CDR1 is SGHDN, CDR2 FVKESK. V was shortened by 4 bases and J by 3 bases, with 16 bases between the two germline ends. The CDR3 totals 16 residues. The CDR3 region has the DNA TGTGCCAGCAGCCCCTTGGGAGCAGGGGTTGGAAACACCATATATTTT. It yields the protein CASSPLGAGVGNTIYF.

The CDR3 coding sequence is TGTGCCTGGAGGGCCCCATGGGGGGAAACAGATACGCAGTATTTT. Translated: CAWRAPWGETDTQYF. The chain is built from TRBV30 and TRBJ2-3; weak D call: TRBD2 (6 bases). V gave up 3 bases and J gave up 3 bases, with 16 bases separating them. The CDR3 is 15 amino acids. Per germline, CDR1 GTSNPN and CDR2 SVGIG (reference sequence). The entire variable domain, with the rest obtained from reference TRBV30 and TRBJ2-3, is as follows: SQTIHQWPATLVQPVGSPLSLECTVEGTSNPNLYWYRQAAGRGLQLLFYSVGIGQISSEVPQNLSASRPQDRQFILSSKKLLLSDSGFYLCAWRAPWGETDTQYFGPGTRLTVL.

The chain uses TRBV28 and TRBJ1-2; a weak D match, TRBD1 (5 bases). Germline V CDR1 and CDR2: MDHEN, SYDVKM. The CDR3 extends over 14 amino acids. Trimming removed 7 bases from V and 4 bases from J, with 16 bases in between. CDR3 coding DNA: TGTGCCAGCATTTCTCCGGGGGGGGGCTATGGCTACACCTTC. Protein product: CASISPGGGYGYTF.